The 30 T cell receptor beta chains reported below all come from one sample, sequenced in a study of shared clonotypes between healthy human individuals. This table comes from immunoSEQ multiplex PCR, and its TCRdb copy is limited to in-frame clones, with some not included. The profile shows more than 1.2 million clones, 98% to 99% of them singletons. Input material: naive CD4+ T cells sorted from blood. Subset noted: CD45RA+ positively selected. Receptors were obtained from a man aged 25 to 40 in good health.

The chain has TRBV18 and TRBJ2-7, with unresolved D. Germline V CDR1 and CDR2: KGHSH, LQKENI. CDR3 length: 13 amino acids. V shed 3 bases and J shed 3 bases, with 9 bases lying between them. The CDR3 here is CASSPGIGYEQYF. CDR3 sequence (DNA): TGTGCCAGCTCACCTGGTATAGGCTACGAGCAGTACTTC.

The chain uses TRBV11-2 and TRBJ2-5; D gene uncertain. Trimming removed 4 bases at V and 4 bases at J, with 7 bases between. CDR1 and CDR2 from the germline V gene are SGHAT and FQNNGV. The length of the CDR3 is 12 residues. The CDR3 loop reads CASSSQRETQYF. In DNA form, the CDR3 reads TGTGCCAGCAGCTCCCAGAGAGAGACCCAGTACTTC.

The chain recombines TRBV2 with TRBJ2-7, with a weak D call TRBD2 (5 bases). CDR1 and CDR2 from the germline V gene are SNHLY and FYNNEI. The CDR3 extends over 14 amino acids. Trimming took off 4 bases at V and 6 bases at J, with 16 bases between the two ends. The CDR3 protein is CASSVVTRGGEQYF. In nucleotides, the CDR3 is TGTGCCAGCAGTGTTGTAACACGGGGTGGCGAGCAGTACTTC.

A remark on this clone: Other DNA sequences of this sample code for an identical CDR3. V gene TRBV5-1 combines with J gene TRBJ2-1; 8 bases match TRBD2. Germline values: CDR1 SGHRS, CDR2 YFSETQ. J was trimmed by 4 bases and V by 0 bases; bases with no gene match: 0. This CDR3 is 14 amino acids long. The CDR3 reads CASSLASGYNEQFF. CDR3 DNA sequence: TGCGCCAGCAGCTTGGCTAGCGGGTACAATGAGCAGTTCTTC.

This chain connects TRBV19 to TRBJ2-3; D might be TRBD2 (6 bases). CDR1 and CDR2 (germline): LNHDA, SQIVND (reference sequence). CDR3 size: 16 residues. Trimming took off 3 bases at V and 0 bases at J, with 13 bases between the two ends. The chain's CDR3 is CASSMRLATSTDTQYF. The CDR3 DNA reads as TGTGCCAGTAGTATGAGGCTAGCGACTAGCACAGATACGCAGTATTTT.

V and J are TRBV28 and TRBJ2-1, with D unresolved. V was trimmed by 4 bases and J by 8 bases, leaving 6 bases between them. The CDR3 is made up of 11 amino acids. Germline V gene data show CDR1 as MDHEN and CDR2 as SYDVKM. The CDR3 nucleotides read TGTGCCAGCAGTTGGTTTTATGAGCAGTTCTTC. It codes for CASSWFYEQFF.

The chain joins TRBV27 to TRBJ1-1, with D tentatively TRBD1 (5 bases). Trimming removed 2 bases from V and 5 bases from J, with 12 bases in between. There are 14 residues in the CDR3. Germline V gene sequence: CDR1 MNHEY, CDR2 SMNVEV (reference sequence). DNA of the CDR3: TGTGCCAGCAGTTTACTCAGGGATGGTACTGAAGCTTTCTTT. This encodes CASSLLRDGTEAFF.

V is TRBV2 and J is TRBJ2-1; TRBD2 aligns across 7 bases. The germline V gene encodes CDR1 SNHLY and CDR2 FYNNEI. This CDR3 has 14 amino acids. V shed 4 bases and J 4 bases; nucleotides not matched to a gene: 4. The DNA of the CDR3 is TGTGCCAGCAGTGCAAGGACTAGGTACAATGAGCAGTTCTTC. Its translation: CASSARTRYNEQFF.

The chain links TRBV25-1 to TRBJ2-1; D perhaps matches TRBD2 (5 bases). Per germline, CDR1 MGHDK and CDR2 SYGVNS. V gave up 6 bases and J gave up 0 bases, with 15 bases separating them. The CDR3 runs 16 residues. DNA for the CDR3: TGTGCCAGCAGCGGGCTCGGAGCGGCCTCCTACAATGAGCAGTTCTTC. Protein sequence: CASSGLGAASYNEQFF.

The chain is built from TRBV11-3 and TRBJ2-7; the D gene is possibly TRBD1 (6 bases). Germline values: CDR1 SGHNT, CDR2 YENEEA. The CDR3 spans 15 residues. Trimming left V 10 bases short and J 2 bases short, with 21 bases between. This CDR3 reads CAIPPKRDMAYEQYF. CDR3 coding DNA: TGTGCCATCCCGCCTAAACGGGACATGGCCTACGAGCAGTACTTC.

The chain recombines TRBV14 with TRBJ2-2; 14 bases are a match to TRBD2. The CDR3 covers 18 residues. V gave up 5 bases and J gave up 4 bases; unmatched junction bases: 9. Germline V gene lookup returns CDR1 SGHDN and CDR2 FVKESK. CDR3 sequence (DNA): TGTGCCAGCAGCTCGGGACTAGCGGGAGCGTTGTTCACCGGGGAGCTGTTTTTT. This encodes CASSSGLAGALFTGELFF.

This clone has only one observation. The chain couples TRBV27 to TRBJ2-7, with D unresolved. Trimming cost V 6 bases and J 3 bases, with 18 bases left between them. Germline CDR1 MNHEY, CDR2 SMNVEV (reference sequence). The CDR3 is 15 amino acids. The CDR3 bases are TGTGCCAGCAGCCCTACAATCACACAAGACTACGAGCAGTACTTC. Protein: CASSPTITQDYEQYF.

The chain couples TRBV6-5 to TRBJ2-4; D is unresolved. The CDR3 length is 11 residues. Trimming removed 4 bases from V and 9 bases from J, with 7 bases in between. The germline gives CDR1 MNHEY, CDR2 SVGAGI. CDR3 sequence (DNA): TGTGCCAGCAGTTCCCCAGGCATTCAGTACTTC. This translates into CASSSPGIQYF.

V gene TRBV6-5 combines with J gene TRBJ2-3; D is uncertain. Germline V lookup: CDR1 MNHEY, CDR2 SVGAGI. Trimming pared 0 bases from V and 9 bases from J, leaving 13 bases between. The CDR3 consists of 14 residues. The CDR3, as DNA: TGTGCCAGCAGTTACTCAGGGCATCCCTTCACGCAGTATTTT. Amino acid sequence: CASSYSGHPFTQYF.

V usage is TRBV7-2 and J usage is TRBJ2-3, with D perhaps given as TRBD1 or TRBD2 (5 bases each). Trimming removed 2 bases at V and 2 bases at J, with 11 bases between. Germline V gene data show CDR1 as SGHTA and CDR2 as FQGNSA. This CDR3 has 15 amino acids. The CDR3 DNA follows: TGTGCCAGCAGCTTACTCGGGGCCCTCACAGATACGCAGTATTTT. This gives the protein CASSLLGALTDTQYF.

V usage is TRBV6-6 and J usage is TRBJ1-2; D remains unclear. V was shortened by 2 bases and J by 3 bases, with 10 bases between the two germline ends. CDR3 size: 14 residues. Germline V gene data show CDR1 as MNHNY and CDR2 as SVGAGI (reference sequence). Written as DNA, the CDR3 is TGTGCCAGCAGTTACGGTTGGGATGACTATGGCTACACCTTC. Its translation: CASSYGWDDYGYTF.

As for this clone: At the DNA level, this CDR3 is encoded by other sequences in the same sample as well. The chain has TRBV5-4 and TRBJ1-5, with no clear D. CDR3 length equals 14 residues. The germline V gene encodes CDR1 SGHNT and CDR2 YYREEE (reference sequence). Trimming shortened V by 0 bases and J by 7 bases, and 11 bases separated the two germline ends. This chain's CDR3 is CASSLAGVSQPQHF. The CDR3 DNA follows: TGTGCCAGCAGCTTGGCCGGGGTCAGCCAGCCCCAGCATTTT.

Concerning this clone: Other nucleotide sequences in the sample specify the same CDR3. CDR3 residues: CASSLANTGELFF. DNA for the CDR3: TGTGCCAGCAGCTTAGCGAACACCGGGGAGCTGTTTTTT. The rearrangement joins TRBV11-2 to TRBJ2-2, with D hard to call. Germline values: CDR1 SGHAT, CDR2 FQNNGV. The CDR3 is 13 residues long. V lost 1 base to trimming and J lost 0 bases, with 0 bases between them.

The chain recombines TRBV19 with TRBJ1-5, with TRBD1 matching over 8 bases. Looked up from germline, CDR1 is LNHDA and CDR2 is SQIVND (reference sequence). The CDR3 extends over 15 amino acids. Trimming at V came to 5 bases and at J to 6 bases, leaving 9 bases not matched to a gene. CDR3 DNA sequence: TGTGCCAGTAGTCCTCCGGACAGGGTAGTTCAGCCCCAGCATTTT. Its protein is CASSPPDRVVQPQHF.

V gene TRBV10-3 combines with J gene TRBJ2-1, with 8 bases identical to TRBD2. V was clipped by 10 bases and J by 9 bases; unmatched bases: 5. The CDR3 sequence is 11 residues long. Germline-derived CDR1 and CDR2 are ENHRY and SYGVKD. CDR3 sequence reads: CATTGGVEQFF. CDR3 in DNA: TGTGCCACGACGGGGGGGGTTGAGCAGTTCTTC.

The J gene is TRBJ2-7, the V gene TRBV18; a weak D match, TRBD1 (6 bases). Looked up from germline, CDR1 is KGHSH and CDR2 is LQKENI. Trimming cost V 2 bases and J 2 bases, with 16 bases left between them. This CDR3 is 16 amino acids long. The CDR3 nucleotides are TGTGCCAGCTCACCAGTAGGGGGACGAAGTACCTACGAGCAGTACTTC. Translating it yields CASSPVGGRSTYEQYF. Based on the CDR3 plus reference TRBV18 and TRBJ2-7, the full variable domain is NAGVMQNPRHLVRRRGQEARLRCSPMKGHSHVYWYRQLPEEGLKFMVYLQKENIIDESGMPKERFSAEFPKEGPSILRIQQVVRGDSAAYFCASSPVGGRSTYEQYFGPGTRLTVT.

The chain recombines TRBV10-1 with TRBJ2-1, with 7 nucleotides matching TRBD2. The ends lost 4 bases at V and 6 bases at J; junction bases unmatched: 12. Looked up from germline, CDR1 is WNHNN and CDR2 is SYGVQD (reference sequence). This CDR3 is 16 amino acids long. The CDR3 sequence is CASSGGPGGLSNEQFF. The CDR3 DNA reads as TGCGCCAGCAGTGGAGGTCCGGGAGGCCTGTCCAATGAGCAGTTCTTC.

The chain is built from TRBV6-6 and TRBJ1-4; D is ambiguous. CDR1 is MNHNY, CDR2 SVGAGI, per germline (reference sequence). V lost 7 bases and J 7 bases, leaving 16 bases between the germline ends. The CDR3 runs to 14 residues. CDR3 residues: CASIYGRLSEKLFF. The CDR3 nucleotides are TGTGCCAGCATCTATGGAAGGTTGTCTGAAAAACTGTTTTTT.

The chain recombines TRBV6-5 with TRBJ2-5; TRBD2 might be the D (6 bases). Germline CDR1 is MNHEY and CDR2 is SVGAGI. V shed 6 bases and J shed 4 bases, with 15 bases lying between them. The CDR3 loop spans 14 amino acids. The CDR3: CASRPPGGGETQYF. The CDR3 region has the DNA TGTGCCAGCAGACCTCCCGGGGGAGGAGAGACCCAGTACTTC.

The DNA for the CDR3 is TGCAGTGTCCGACGCCATGAGCAGTTCTTC. It yields the protein CSVRRHEQFF. V is TRBV20-1 and J is TRBJ2-1; D is unresolved. Germline V gives CDR1 DFQATT, CDR2 SNEGSKA (reference sequence). Trimming pared 7 bases from V and 8 bases from J, leaving 9 bases between. CDR3 length equals 10 residues.

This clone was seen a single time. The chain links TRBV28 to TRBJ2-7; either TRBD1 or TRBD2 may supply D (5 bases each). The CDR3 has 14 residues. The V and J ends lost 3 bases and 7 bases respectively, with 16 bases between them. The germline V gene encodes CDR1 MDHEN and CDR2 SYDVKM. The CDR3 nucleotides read TGTGCCAGCAGTTTTATTGGGCCGAGGGGAGAGCAGTACTTC. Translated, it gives CASSFIGPRGEQYF.

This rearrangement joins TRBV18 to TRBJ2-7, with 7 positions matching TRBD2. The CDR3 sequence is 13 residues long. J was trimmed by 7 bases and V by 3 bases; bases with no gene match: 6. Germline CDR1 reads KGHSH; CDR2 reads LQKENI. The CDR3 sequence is CASSPSGMGEQYF. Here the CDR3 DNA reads TGTGCCAGCTCACCGAGCGGGATGGGGGAGCAGTACTTC.

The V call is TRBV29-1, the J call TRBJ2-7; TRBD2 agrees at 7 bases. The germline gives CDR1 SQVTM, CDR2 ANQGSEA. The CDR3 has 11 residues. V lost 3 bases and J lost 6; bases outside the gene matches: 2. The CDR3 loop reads CSVEGGAEQYF. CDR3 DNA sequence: TGCAGCGTTGAGGGAGGGGCCGAGCAGTACTTC.

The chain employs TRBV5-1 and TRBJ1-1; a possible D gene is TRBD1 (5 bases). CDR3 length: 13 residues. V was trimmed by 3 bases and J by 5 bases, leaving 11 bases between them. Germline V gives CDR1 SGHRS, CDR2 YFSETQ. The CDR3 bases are TGCGCCAGCAGCTGGGAGGGGAAGACTGAAGCTTTCTTT. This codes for CASSWEGKTEAFF.

The CDR3 loop is CASSFPGTSIYEQYF. The CDR3 bases are TGTGCCAGCAGCTTTCCCGGGACTAGCATCTACGAGCAGTACTTC. This rearrangement joins TRBV5-4 to TRBJ2-7; TRBD2 matches 9 bases. This CDR3 has 15 residues. From germline, CDR1 is SGHNT and CDR2 YYREEE (reference sequence). V lost 2 bases to trimming and J lost 3 bases; unmatched junction nucleotides: 6.